A selection of T cell receptor beta chains follows, all from one sample in a study of OX40 agonist ivuxolimab in advanced cancers. This table comes from immunoSEQ multiplex PCR, and its TCRdb copy is limited to in-frame clones, with some not included. This table has 65,000 to 75,000 clones, 85% to 90% appearing once. This specimen consisted of CD4+ or CD8+ T cells sorted from blood, obtained in a trial of the OX40 agonist ivuxolimab. These receptors were obtained from an adult with an advanced solid tumor such as melanoma, head and neck, liver or kidney cancer. Both conserved end residues are part of each CDR3. The D gene is left open where the match is weak. A clone size is listed for some rows: how often the clone was seen (once, few, many), or a class if it is expanded.

cdr3_aa cdr3_nt j_call v_call clone_size d_call
CASSYGGTAYNEQFF TGTGCCAGCAGCTATGGAGGGACCGCTTACAATGAGCAGTTCTTC TRBJ2-1 TRBV7-8 few -
CASSFGTGRYEQYF TGTGCCAGCAGCTTCGGGACAGGGAGGTACGAGCAGTACTTC TRBJ2-7 TRBV7-9 - TRBD1
CSVVPDGNYEQYF TGCAGCGTTGTACCGGACGGTAACTACGAGCAGTACTTC TRBJ2-7 TRBV29-1 - -
CASSLGTGLGEQYF TGTGCCAGCAGCTTGGGGACAGGGTTGGGTGAGCAGTACTTC TRBJ2-7 TRBV5-6 - TRBD1
CASSLTGVLYEQYF TGTGCCAGCAGCTTGACAGGGGTGTTATACGAGCAGTACTTC TRBJ2-7 TRBV7-9 - TRBD1
CASSAQGYEQYF TGTGCCAGCAGCGCACAGGGATACGAGCAGTACTTC TRBJ2-7 TRBV9 - -
CASSLAGDRGTEAFF TGCGCCAGCAGCTTGGCCGGGGACCGGGGGACTGAAGCTTTCTTT TRBJ1-1 TRBV5-1 - -
CASRRQGWHEQYF TGTGCCAGCAGGAGACAGGGGTGGCACGAGCAGTACTTC TRBJ2-7 TRBV6-5 once TRBD1
CASSQDLWRNTEAFF TGTGCCAGCAGCCAAGATTTGTGGAGAAACACTGAAGCTTTCTTT TRBJ1-1 TRBV4-2 - -
CATSRASGQGADYTF TGTGCCACCAGCAGGGCCTCGGGACAGGGGGCGGACTACACCTTC TRBJ1-2 TRBV15 - TRBD1
CAWSVGGAGNTIYF TGTGCCTGGAGTGTAGGCGGGGCTGGAAACACCATATATTTT TRBJ1-3 TRBV30 few -
CASSPPVLAGSYNEQFF TGTGCCAGCTCACCACCTGTCCTAGCAGGGTCCTACAATGAGCAGTTCTTC TRBJ2-1 TRBV18 - -
CASSFYQAVTDTQYF TGTGCCAGCAGCTTCTATCAGGCCGTCACAGATACGCAGTATTTT TRBJ2-3 TRBV7-3 - -
CASSPGQSGSYNSPLHF TGTGCCAGCAGCCCCGGACAGAGTGGGTCCTATAATTCACCCCTCCACTTT TRBJ1-6 TRBV5-6 - -
CASSQPALADNEQFF TGCGCCAGCAGCCAGCCAGCCTTGGCGGACAATGAGCAGTTCTTC TRBJ2-1 TRBV4-1 - -
CASSKEGMRSDTQYF TGTGCCAGCAGCAAGGAGGGGATGAGATCAGATACGCAGTATTTT TRBJ2-3 TRBV9 - -
CASSARARGTEAFF TGTGCCAGCAGCGCGAGGGCGCGTGGCACTGAAGCTTTCTTT TRBJ1-1 TRBV5-4 - -
CASSLAGQGSYEQYF TGTGCCAGCAGCTTAGCGGGACAGGGGTCCTACGAGCAGTACTTC TRBJ2-7 TRBV11-3 - TRBD1
CASILRGQHSNQPQHF TGTGCCAGCATCCTGCGAGGGCAGCATAGCAATCAGCCCCAGCATTTT TRBJ1-5 TRBV28 - -
CASSLGGTGGMNTEAFF TGCGCCAGCAGCTTGGGCGGGACAGGGGGCATGAACACTGAAGCTTTCTTT TRBJ1-1 TRBV5-1 once TRBD1
CASSVSGGGDTQYF TGTGCCAGCAGTGTCAGCGGGGGGGGAGATACGCAGTATTTT TRBJ2-3 TRBV2 - TRBD2
CASSLMSVQNTEAFF TGTGCCAGCAGCTTAATGTCGGTACAGAACACTGAAGCTTTCTTT TRBJ1-1 TRBV7-3 - -
CASSPLRRGVPGELFF TGTGCCAGCAGCCCCCTTCGCAGGGGCGTCCCCGGGGAGCTGTTTTTT TRBJ2-2 TRBV7-9 - -
CASSYTGEDTQYF TGTGCCAGCAGTTACACGGGTGAAGATACGCAGTATTTT TRBJ2-3 TRBV6-5 - -
CASSHQGAANTEAFF TGTGCCAGCAGCCACCAGGGGGCGGCTAACACTGAAGCTTTCTTT TRBJ1-1 TRBV7-9 - TRBD1
CATPKAGSLYEQYF TGTGCCACCCCTAAGGCAGGCAGCTTGTACGAGCAGTACTTC TRBJ2-7 TRBV6-1 - -
CASSPQALGRPGGAFF TGTGCCAGCTCACCTCAGGCCCTGGGACGGCCGGGGGGAGCTTTCTTT TRBJ1-1 TRBV18 - -
CSSLSGGATDTQYF TGCAGCTCACTTAGCGGGGGGGCGACAGATACGCAGTATTTT TRBJ2-3 TRBV29-1 - TRBD2
CASSLSAVSEQFF TGTGCCAGCAGCCTTAGTGCCGTGTCTGAGCAGTTCTTC TRBJ2-1 TRBV7-6 few -